The clone carrying this TCR beta chain was recorded only once. Antigen unknown. Ophthalmopathy cases showed moderate-to-severe activity, scoring CAS ≥3 and NOSPECS ≥4, with duration under 3 months. A roughly 9.3 ml volume of fresh peripheral blood provided the PBMCs. Trimming shortened V by 5 bases and J by 5 bases, and 15 bases separated the two germline ends. Germline V lookup: CDR1 SEHNR, CDR2 FQNEAQ (reference sequence). This CDR3 contains 14 residues. The data stem from a study of Graves' ophthalmopathy and Graves' hyperthyroidism. Whole-study findings and limits: Ophthalmopathy versus stable hyperthyroidism: 13-signature model gave roughly 88% sensitivity, 80% to 84% specificity. The model's ophthalmopathy progression predictions had about 69% sensitivity and less than 75% specificity.

The sequenced template was RNA, covering the TCR beta CDR3 region. The authors performed first-round RT-PCR with HTBI primers and then a second-round multiplex PCR. TCRdb redid the calling of the multiplex PCR reads with MiXCR, one entry per CDR3 protein. The profile covers roughly 50,000 distinct CDR3 sequences, with 50% appearing a single time and about 24% taken by the ten largest. Sample: peripheral blood. The chain recombines TRBV7-9 with TRBJ1-2; D is perhaps TRBD1 (6 bases). The sequence derives from an adult man with Graves' ophthalmopathy. The CDR3 region has the DNA TGTGCCAGCAGCGGGGGGGACACTGGGTATGGCTACACCTTC. This translates into CASSGGDTGYGYTF.